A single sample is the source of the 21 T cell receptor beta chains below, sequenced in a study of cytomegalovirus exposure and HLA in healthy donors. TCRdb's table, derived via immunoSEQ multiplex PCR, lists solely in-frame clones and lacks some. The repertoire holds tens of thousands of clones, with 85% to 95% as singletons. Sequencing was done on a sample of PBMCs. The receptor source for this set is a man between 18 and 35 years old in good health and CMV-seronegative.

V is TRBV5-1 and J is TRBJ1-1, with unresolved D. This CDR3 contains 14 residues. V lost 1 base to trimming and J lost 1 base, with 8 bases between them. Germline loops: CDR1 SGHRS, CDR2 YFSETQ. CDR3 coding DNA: TGCGCCAGCAGCTTGCAGTCTCGGAACACTGAAGCTTTCTTT. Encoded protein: CASSLQSRNTEAFF.

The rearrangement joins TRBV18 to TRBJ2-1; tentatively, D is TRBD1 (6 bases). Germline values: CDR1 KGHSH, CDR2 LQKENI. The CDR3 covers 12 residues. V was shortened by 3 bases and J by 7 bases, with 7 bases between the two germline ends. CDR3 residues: CASSPDRNEQFF. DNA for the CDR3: TGTGCCAGCTCACCCGACAGGAATGAGCAGTTCTTC.

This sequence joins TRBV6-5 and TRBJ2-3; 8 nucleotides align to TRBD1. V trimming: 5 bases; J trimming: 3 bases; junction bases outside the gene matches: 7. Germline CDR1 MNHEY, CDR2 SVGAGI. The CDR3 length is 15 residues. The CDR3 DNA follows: TGTGCCAGCAGTGGGCAGGGGGCGATGACAGATACGCAGTATTTT. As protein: CASSGQGAMTDTQYF.

CDR3 sequence reads: CASSSPFGLAQYF. CDR3 DNA sequence: TGTGCCAGCAGCTCGCCTTTCGGGTTGGCGCAGTATTTT. The rearrangement links TRBV7-2 to TRBJ2-3, with D unresolved. CDR1 is SGHTA and CDR2 is FQGNSA in the germline V gene. The CDR3 runs 13 residues. V dropped 4 bases and J dropped 10 bases, with 15 bases sitting between them.

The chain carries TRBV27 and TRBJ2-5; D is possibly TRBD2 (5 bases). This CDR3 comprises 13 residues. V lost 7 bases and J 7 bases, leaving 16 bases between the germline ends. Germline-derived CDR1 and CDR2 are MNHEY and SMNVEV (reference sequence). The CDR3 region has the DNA TGTGCCAGCAAGCGTAGTCAGGAGGCGACCCAGTACTTC. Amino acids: CASKRSQEATQYF.

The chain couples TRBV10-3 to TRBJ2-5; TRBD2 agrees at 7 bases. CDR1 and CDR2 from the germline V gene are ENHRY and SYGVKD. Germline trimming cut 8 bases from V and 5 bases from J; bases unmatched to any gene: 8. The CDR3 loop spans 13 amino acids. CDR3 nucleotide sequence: TGTGCCATCTGGAGGGAGGGAATGGAGACCCAGTACTTC. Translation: CAIWREGMETQYF.

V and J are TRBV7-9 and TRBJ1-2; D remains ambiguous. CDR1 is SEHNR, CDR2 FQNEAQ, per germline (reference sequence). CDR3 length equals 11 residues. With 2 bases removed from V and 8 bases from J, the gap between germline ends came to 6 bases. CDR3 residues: CASSLQRGYTF. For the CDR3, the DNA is TGTGCCAGCAGCTTACAGCGGGGCTACACCTTC.

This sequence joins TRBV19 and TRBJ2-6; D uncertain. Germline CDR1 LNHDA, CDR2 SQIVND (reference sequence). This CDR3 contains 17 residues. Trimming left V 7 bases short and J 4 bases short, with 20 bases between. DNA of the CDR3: TGTGCCAGTACCCCGCCTGGGCGTCCGCTCGGGGCCAACGTCCTGACTTTC. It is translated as CASTPPGRPLGANVLTF.

This chain's CDR3 is CASSVDYEQYF. The CDR3 DNA is TGTGCCAGCAGTGTAGACTACGAGCAGTACTTC. The chain couples TRBV2 to TRBJ2-7; D is unresolved. V shed 4 bases and J shed 3 bases, with 4 bases lying between them. Germline V lookup: CDR1 SNHLY, CDR2 FYNNEI. This CDR3 is built from 11 residues.

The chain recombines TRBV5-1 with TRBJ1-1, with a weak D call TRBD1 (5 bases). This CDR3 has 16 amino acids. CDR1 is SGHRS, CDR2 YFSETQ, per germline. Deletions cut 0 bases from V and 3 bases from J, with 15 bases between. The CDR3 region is CASSLEHPRGYTEAFF. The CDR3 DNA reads TGCGCCAGCAGCTTGGAACACCCCCGGGGGTACACTGAAGCTTTCTTT.

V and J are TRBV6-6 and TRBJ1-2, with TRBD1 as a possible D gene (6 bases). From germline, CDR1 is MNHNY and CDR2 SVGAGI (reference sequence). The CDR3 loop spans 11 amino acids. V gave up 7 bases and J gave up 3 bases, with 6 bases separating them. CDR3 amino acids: CASNRDYGYTF. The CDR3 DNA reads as TGTGCCAGCAACAGGGACTATGGCTACACCTTC.

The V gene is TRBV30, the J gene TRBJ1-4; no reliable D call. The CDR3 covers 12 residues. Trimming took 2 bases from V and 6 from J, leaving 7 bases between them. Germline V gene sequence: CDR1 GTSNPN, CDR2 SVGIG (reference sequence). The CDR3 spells CAWSTPDEKLFF. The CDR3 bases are TGTGCCTGGAGTACCCCAGATGAAAAACTGTTTTTT.

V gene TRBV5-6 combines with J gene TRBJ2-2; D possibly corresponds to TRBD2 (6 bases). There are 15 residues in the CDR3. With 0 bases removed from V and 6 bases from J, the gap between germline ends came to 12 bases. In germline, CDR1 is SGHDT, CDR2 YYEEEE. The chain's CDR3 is CASSLVASVAGELFF. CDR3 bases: TGTGCCAGCAGCTTGGTGGCTAGCGTGGCCGGGGAGCTGTTTTTT.

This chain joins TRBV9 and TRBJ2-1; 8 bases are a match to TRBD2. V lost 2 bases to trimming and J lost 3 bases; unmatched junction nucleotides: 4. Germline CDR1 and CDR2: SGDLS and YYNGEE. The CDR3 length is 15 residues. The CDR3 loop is CASSVRGGNYNEQFF. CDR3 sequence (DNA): TGTGCCAGCAGCGTTCGGGGGGGAAACTACAATGAGCAGTTCTTC.

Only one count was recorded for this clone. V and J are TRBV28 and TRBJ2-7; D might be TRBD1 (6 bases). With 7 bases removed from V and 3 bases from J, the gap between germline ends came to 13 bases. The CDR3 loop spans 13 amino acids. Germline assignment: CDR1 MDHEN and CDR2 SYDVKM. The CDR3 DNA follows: TGTGCCAGCACAAGGGGGAAAGTCTACGAGCAGTACTTC. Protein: CASTRGKVYEQYF.

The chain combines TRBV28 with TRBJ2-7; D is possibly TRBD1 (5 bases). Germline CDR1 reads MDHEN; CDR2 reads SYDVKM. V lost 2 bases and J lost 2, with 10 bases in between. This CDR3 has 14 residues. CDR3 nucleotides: TGTGCCAGCAGTTTACAGGGTGGGACCTACGAGCAGTACTTC. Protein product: CASSLQGGTYEQYF.

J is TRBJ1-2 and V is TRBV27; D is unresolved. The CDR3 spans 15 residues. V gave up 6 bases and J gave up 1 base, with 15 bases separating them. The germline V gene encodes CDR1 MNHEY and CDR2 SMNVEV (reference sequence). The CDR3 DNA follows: TGTGCCAGCAGATATGAGGACTGGCGTAACTATGGCTACACCTTC. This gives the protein CASRYEDWRNYGYTF.

DNA for the CDR3: TGCGCCAGCAGCCAAGATCGGGGAAACACCATATATTTT. Translating it yields CASSQDRGNTIYF. The rearrangement joins TRBV4-3 to TRBJ1-3; no firm D call. CDR3 length equals 13 residues. The ends were cut back, 0 bases at V and 4 bases at J, with 4 bases in the middle. The germline gives CDR1 LGHNA, CDR2 YSLEER.

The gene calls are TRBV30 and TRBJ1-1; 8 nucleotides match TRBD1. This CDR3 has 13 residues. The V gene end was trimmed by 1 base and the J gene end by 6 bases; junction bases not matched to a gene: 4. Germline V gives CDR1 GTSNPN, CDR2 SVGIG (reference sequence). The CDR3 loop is CAWSGQGFAEAFF. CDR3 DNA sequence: TGTGCCTGGAGTGGACAGGGGTTCGCTGAAGCTTTCTTT.

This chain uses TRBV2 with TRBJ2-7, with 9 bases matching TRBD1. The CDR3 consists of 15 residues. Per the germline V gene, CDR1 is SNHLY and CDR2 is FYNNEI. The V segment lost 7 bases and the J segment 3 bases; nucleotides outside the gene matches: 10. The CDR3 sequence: CASTPGDRAGYEQYF. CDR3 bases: TGTGCCAGCACTCCCGGGGACAGGGCCGGCTACGAGCAGTACTTC.

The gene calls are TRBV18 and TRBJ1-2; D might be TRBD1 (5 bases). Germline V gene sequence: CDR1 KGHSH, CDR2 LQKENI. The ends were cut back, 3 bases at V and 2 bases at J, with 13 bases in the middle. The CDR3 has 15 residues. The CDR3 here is CASSPPQGTNYGYTF. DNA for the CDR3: TGTGCCAGCTCACCCCCCCAGGGTACGAACTATGGCTACACCTTC.